The next 25 T cell receptor beta chains were all read from a single sample in a study of cytomegalovirus exposure and HLA in healthy donors (dated by TCRdb to 2017 to 2019). The library relied on the immunoSEQ multiplex PCR assay. A mixture of 60 forward primers for TCR Vbeta segments and 13 reverse primers for TCR Jbeta segments was used in the multiplex PCR. The table was pulled from immuneACCESS by TCRdb, which kept in-frame rearrangements only. Such tables lose some clones; where checked, under half of the loss comes from unresolved V genes, and the rest has no known cause. This sample is represented by 150,000 to 170,000 clones; roughly 70% of them were singletons. The biggest ten clones account for approximately 2.1% of the sample. The sequencing sample was made of PBMCs. These receptors came from a man aged 25 to 40 in good health and CMV-seronegative.

The chain carries TRBV5-6 and TRBJ1-2, with D possibly being TRBD1 (5 bases). Trimming removed 0 bases at V and 3 bases at J, with 15 bases between. This CDR3 is built from 16 residues. From germline, CDR1 is SGHDT and CDR2 YYEEEE. CDR3 loop: CASSLGREGSDYGYTF. The DNA of the CDR3 is TGTGCCAGCAGCTTGGGCAGGGAGGGGAGTGACTATGGCTACACCTTC.

V is TRBV2 and J is TRBJ1-1, with 7 bases identical to TRBD1. The V and J ends lost 3 bases and 0 bases, in that order; junction bases with no gene match: 1. Looked up from germline, CDR1 is SNHLY and CDR2 is FYNNEI. The CDR3 runs 14 residues. CDR3 in DNA: TGTGCCAGCAGTGACAGGGGGTTGAACACTGAAGCTTTCTTT. Translating gives CASSDRGLNTEAFF.

This chain joins TRBV5-6 and TRBJ2-5; 8 bases are a match to TRBD2. The CDR3 loop spans 15 amino acids. CDR1 is SGHDT, CDR2 YYEEEE, per germline. J was trimmed by 5 bases and V by 4 bases; bases with no gene match: 10. DNA for the CDR3: TGTGCCAGCAGCCTAGGCATAGCGGGGTCCGAGACCCAGTACTTC. Protein: CASSLGIAGSETQYF.

The V gene is TRBV18, the J gene TRBJ1-1, with D unclear. Trimming took off 3 bases at V and 6 bases at J, with 11 bases between the two ends. Germline CDR1 reads KGHSH; CDR2 reads LQKENI. CDR3 length: 13 residues. CDR3: CASSPRRAAEAFF. CDR3 sequence (DNA): TGTGCCAGCTCACCGAGGAGGGCAGCTGAAGCTTTCTTT.

This clone was recorded only once. The chain carries TRBV28 and TRBJ2-7; no reliable D call. Germline lookup yields CDR1 MDHEN and CDR2 SYDVKM. The CDR3 runs 11 residues. Trimming pared 6 bases from V and 0 bases from J, leaving 3 bases between. CDR3 sequence: CASSFSYEQYF. CDR3 DNA sequence: TGTGCCAGCAGCTTCTCCTACGAGCAGTACTTC.

The rearrangement links TRBV4-3 to TRBJ2-7; no firm D call. Germline-derived CDR1 and CDR2 are LGHNA and YSLEER. V was pared by 0 bases and J by 3 bases, with 12 bases between. CDR3 length equals 15 residues. The CDR3 DNA reads TGCGCCAGCAGCCAAGAATTAGTGGGCAGCTACGAGCAGTACTTC. Protein sequence: CASSQELVGSYEQYF.

A single count supports this clone. CDR3 sequence: CASSQTGGSTDTQYF. As DNA, the CDR3 is TGTGCCAGCAGCCAAACAGGGGGGAGCACAGATACGCAGTATTTT. The chain links TRBV14 to TRBJ2-3, with TRBD1 matching over 8 bases. CDR1 is SGHDN, CDR2 FVKESK, per germline. The CDR3 spans 15 residues. V gave up 2 bases and J gave up 0 bases; unmatched junction bases: 1.

A few counts support this clone. The V and J genes are TRBV19 and TRBJ1-6; TRBD1 matches 7 bases. Germline values: CDR1 LNHDA, CDR2 SQIVND (reference sequence). Trimming cost V 7 bases and J 5 bases; bases outside gene matches: 5. This CDR3 spans 14 amino acids. CDR3 nucleotides: TGTGCCAGTAATCGAGGGGGCAATAATTCACCCCTCCACTTT. Residues: CASNRGGNNSPLHF.

This chain links TRBV5-4 with TRBJ1-1, with 7 bases identical to TRBD1. This CDR3 has 15 residues. Germline V gene sequence: CDR1 SGHNT, CDR2 YYREEE (reference sequence). V shed 2 bases, J shed 4 bases, and the junction held 8 bases outside the gene matches. CDR3 coding DNA: TGTGCCAGCAGCTTTTATGGGACAGAAGGCACTGAAGCTTTCTTT. Its protein is CASSFYGTEGTEAFF.

This chain connects TRBV7-9 to TRBJ2-3; D may be TRBD1 (5 bases). The CDR3 contains 14 residues. V shed 1 base and J shed 4 bases, with 9 bases lying between them. The germline V gene encodes CDR1 SEHNR and CDR2 FQNEAQ (reference sequence). The CDR3 DNA is TGTGCCAGCAGCTTAGGGGGCGAAGCAGATACGCAGTATTTT. Its protein is CASSLGGEADTQYF.

This clone was seen a single time. V and J are TRBV5-5 and TRBJ2-1, with 10 positions matching TRBD2. The CDR3 is made up of 15 amino acids. V dropped 1 base and J dropped 9; count of bases not matched to a gene: 7. CDR1 and CDR2 (germline): SGHKS, YYEKEE (reference sequence). The CDR3 DNA reads as TGTGCCAGCAGCTTGAGCGGGGGGGCTTCCCCTGAGCAGTTCTTC. It encodes CASSLSGGASPEQFF.

V usage is TRBV5-4 and J usage is TRBJ1-1, with 10 bases fitting TRBD1. The V segment lost 4 bases and the J segment 6 bases; nucleotides outside the gene matches: 6. Germline V lookup: CDR1 SGHNT, CDR2 YYREEE (reference sequence). The CDR3 is made up of 14 amino acids. CDR3 amino acids: CASSVTGGFSEAFF. The CDR3 nucleotides read TGTGCCAGCAGCGTGACAGGGGGCTTCTCTGAAGCTTTCTTT. Full variable domain (missing parts from reference TRBV5-4 and TRBJ1-1): ETGVTQSPTHLIKTRGQQVTLRCSSQSGHNTVSWYQQALGQGPQFIFQYYREEENGRGNFPPRFSGLQFPNYSSELNVNALELDDSALYLCASSVTGGFSEAFFGQGTRLTVV.

This chain connects TRBV18 to TRBJ1-5; 8 nucleotides match TRBD1. This CDR3 contains 13 residues. The germline CDR1 and CDR2 sequences are KGHSH and LQKENI. Trimming at V came to 4 bases and at J to 5 bases, leaving 1 base not matched to a gene. CDR3 sequence reads: CASSQDRDQPQHF. As DNA, the CDR3 is TGTGCCAGCTCACAGGACAGGGATCAGCCCCAGCATTTT.

This rearrangement joins TRBV28 to TRBJ2-5, with TRBD2 identical over 7 bases. CDR1 MDHEN and CDR2 SYDVKM come from the germline V gene. The CDR3 contains 18 residues. After removal of 6 bases from V and 7 bases from J, the junction contained 23 bases not matched to a gene. The CDR3 is CASSARQSRTAGVGTQYF. CDR3 coding DNA: TGTGCCAGCAGCGCCCGGCAGTCTAGGACTGCGGGAGTTGGGACCCAGTACTTC.

V and J are TRBV15 and TRBJ2-3, with D tentatively TRBD2 (6 bases). This CDR3 spans 17 amino acids. The germline V gene encodes CDR1 LNHNV and CDR2 YYDKDF (reference sequence). V was cut by 1 base and J by 0 bases, with 14 bases left in between. The CDR3 spells CATSRVSWGESTDTQYF. CDR3 DNA sequence: TGTGCCACCAGCAGAGTCTCTTGGGGGGAAAGCACAGATACGCAGTATTTT.

V gene TRBV12-5 combines with J gene TRBJ2-2; D unclear. V lost 6 bases to trimming and J lost 6 bases, with 11 bases between them. Germline assignment: CDR1 LGHNT and CDR2 FRNRAP. The CDR3 covers 13 residues. DNA for the CDR3: TGTGCTAGTGGCGCCTTTGAGGCCGGGGAGCTGTTTTTT. Translating it yields CASGAFEAGELFF. Drawing the rest from reference TRBV12-5 and TRBJ2-2, the complete variable domain is DARVTQTPRHKVTEMGQEVTMRCQPILGHNTVFWYRQTMMQGLELLAYFRNRAPLDDSGMPKDRFSAEMPDATLATLKIQPSEPRDSAVYFCASGAFEAGELFFGEGSRLTVL.

This rearrangement joins TRBV5-5 to TRBJ2-5, with 8 bases identical to TRBD1. Germline V CDR1 and CDR2: SGHKS, YYEKEE (reference sequence). This CDR3 contains 14 residues. The V gene end was trimmed by 4 bases and the J gene end by 5 bases; junction bases not matched to a gene: 7. The CDR3 DNA reads as TGTGCCAGCAGCACCGGACAGGGCGGCGAGACCCAGTACTTC. It is translated as CASSTGQGGETQYF.

The V gene is TRBV4-3, the J gene TRBJ2-3; weak D call: TRBD2 (6 bases). Germline CDR1 reads LGHNA; CDR2 reads YSLEER. The germline V and J ends were trimmed by 5 bases and 0 bases, with 21 bases remaining between them. This CDR3 has 18 residues. CDR3 sequence reads: CASSVFRAGGASTDTQYF. The CDR3 DNA is TGCGCCAGCAGCGTTTTCCGGGCCGGGGGAGCGAGCACAGATACGCAGTATTTT.

The chain uses TRBV5-1 and TRBJ2-7; no firm D call. The CDR3 consists of 13 residues. Germline CDR1 is SGHRS and CDR2 is YFSETQ. V shed 4 bases and J shed 5 bases, with 13 bases lying between them. CDR3 residues: CASSATSVHEQYF. The CDR3 DNA sequence: TGCGCCAGCAGCGCGACATCAGTCCACGAGCAGTACTTC. The full variable domain, rest sourced from reference TRBV5-1 and TRBJ2-7, is KAGVTQTPRYLIKTRGQQVTLSCSPISGHRSVSWYQQTPGQGLQFLFEYFSETQRNKGNFPGRFSGRQFSNSRSEMNVSTLELGDSALYLCASSATSVHEQYFGPGTRLTVT.

The count of this clone is one. V is TRBV5-6 and J is TRBJ2-1, with TRBD2 matching over 7 bases. Germline V gene sequence: CDR1 SGHDT, CDR2 YYEEEE. V lost 4 bases to trimming and J lost 4 bases; unmatched junction nucleotides: 5. This CDR3 spans 14 amino acids. CDR3 residues: CASSERGVYNEQFF. The CDR3 DNA is TGTGCCAGCAGCGAGCGGGGCGTATACAATGAGCAGTTCTTC.

Concerning this clone itself: Other DNA sequences in this sample translate to the same CDR3. The genes are TRBV15 and TRBJ1-5; D remains ambiguous. V was clipped by 0 bases and J by 2 bases, with 8 bases between them. CDR1 LNHNV and CDR2 YYDKDF come from the germline V gene (reference sequence). The CDR3 extends over 15 amino acids. The DNA for the CDR3 is TGTGCCACCAGCAGAGATGGTCGGGGCAATCAGCCCCAGCATTTT. Amino acid sequence: CATSRDGRGNQPQHF.

The rearrangement uses TRBV14 and TRBJ1-3; no firm D call. V shed 2 bases and J shed 4 bases, with 6 bases lying between them. The CDR3 runs 13 residues. CDR1 and CDR2 from the germline V gene are SGHDN and FVKESK. CDR3 coding DNA: TGTGCCAGCAGCCAATCCTTGGGAAACACCATATATTTT. Amino acid sequence: CASSQSLGNTIYF. Variable domain in full (rest from reference TRBV14 and TRBJ1-3): EAGVTQFPSHSVIEKGQTVTLRCDPISGHDNLYWYRRVMGKEIKFLLHFVKESKQDESGMPNNRFLAERTGGTYSTLKVQPAELEDSGVYFCASSQSLGNTIYFGEGSWLTVV.

A few counts support this clone. V gene TRBV30 combines with J gene TRBJ1-5, with D maybe TRBD1 (5 bases). CDR1 and CDR2 (germline): GTSNPN, SVGIG (reference sequence). V dropped 2 bases and J dropped 7 bases, with 15 bases sitting between them. This CDR3 is built from 14 residues. The CDR3 spells CAWSRGYDAQPQHF. DNA of the CDR3: TGTGCCTGGAGTCGGGGGTATGATGCGCAGCCCCAGCATTTT. Complete variable domain (other parts from reference TRBV30 and TRBJ1-5): SQTIHQWPATLVQPVGSPLSLECTVEGTSNPNLYWYRQAAGRGLQLLFYSVGIGQISSEVPQNLSASRPQDRQFILSSKKLLLSDSGFYLCAWSRGYDAQPQHFGDGTRLSIL.

This chain links TRBV7-9 with TRBJ2-3, with D maybe TRBD1 (6 bases). The CDR3 is 14 residues long. Deletions cut 3 bases from V and 4 bases from J, with 11 bases between. The germline V gene encodes CDR1 SEHNR and CDR2 FQNEAQ (reference sequence). CDR3: CASSFSRGPDTQYF. CDR3 nucleotides: TGTGCCAGCAGCTTTTCCAGGGGCCCAGATACGCAGTATTTT.

This clone was detected only once. V is TRBV6-5 and J is TRBJ1-1, with a possible D match to TRBD1 (5 bases). The length of the CDR3 is 14 residues. Germline loops: CDR1 MNHEY, CDR2 SVGAGI. The germline V and J ends were trimmed by 0 bases and 3 bases, with 8 bases remaining between them. The CDR3 is CASSYSIGDTEAFF. CDR3 in DNA: TGTGCCAGCAGTTACTCGATAGGGGACACTGAAGCTTTCTTT.